These T cell receptor beta chains were read from a single sample in a study of blood T cells in healthy people across ages. MiXCR was run by TCRdb on the 5' RACE reads, yielding one entry per CDR3 protein. The sample holds 700,000 to 900,000 distinct CDR3 sequences; about 53% are singletons and the top ten take around 41%. Sample: blood. All receptors derive from an elderly man in good health. Each CDR3 is given with its conserved first and last residue. D genes are given only for firm matches. Clone sizes are given selectively: once, few, many, or a class where the clone is expanded.

V	size	D	J	CDR3	DNA
TRBV27	NA	TRBD1	TRBJ1-2	CASSLIARDSNYGYTF	TGTGCCAGCAGTCTAATCGCCCGGGACAGTAACTATGGCTACACCTTC
TRBV28	NA	TRBD1	TRBJ1-5	CASSLRAGGQPQHF	TGTGCCAGCAGTTTACGGGCAGGGGGGCAGCCCCAGCATTTT
TRBV4-2	few	TRBD2	TRBJ2-7	CASSQDEASGAREQYF	TGTGCCAGCAGCCAAGATGAAGCTAGCGGTGCCCGCGAGCAGTACTTC
TRBV12-3/TRBV12-4	few	NA	TRBJ2-1	CASSEANEQFF	TGTGCCAGCAGTGAGGCTAATGAGCAGTTCTTC
TRBV7-2	few	NA	TRBJ1-1	CASRPGTDTEAFF	TGTGCCAGCAGACCTGGGACGGACACTGAAGCTTTCTTT
TRBV5-1	NA	NA	TRBJ2-2	CASSLGGFAIGELFF	TGCGCCAGCAGCTTAGGAGGGTTCGCGATCGGGGAGCTGTTTTTT
TRBV20-1	many	TRBD2	TRBJ2-5	CSARTSGRGVSQETQYF	TGCAGTGCTAGAACTAGCGGGAGGGGAGTGTCCCAAGAGACCCAGTACTTC
TRBV9	NA	NA	TRBJ2-7	CASSVEPGRTSYEQYF	TGTGCCAGCAGCGTCGAACCGGGACGGACCTCCTACGAGCAGTACTTC
TRBV10-3	NA	TRBD1	TRBJ1-2	CAIRDRGNGYTF	TGTGCCATAAGGGACAGGGGTAATGGCTACACCTTC
TRBV6-5	NA	TRBD1	TRBJ1-2	CASRRAQGGADYGYTF	TGTGCCAGCAGAAGGGCCCAAGGGGGCGCCGACTATGGCTACACCTTC
TRBV10-2	few	TRBD2	TRBJ2-7	CASVDTGGRYEQYF	TGCGCCAGCGTCGATACGGGAGGGCGGTACGAGCAGTACTTC
TRBV3-1	few	TRBD1	TRBJ2-2	CASSQGTGAHTGELFF	TGTGCCAGCAGCCAAGGGACAGGGGCTCACACCGGGGAGCTGTTTTTT
TRBV28	NA	TRBD1	TRBJ1-2	CASSKIRGLGYGYTF	TGTGCCAGCAGTAAAATCAGGGGGCTCGGCTATGGCTACACCTTC
TRBV29-1	few	NA	TRBJ2-5	CSVDSGVETQYF	TGCAGCGTTGATTCGGGGGTAGAGACCCAGTACTTC
TRBV2	NA	NA	TRBJ2-2	CASSFDRYTGELFF	TGTGCCAGCAGTTTCGACAGATACACCGGGGAGCTGTTTTTT
TRBV29-1	NA	NA	TRBJ2-7	CSVRNSRTGNAYEQYF	TGCAGCGTCCGTAACTCCCGGACGGGAAACGCCTACGAGCAGTACTTC
TRBV10-3	NA	NA	TRBJ1-6	CTISEFPNSPLHF	TGTACCATCAGTGAGTTCCCGAATTCACCCCTCCACTTT
TRBV2	NA	TRBD2	TRBJ2-2	CASSEEGGDTGELFF	TGTGCCAGCAGTGAAGAGGGAGGGGACACCGGGGAGCTGTTTTTT
TRBV28	NA	NA	TRBJ1-1	CASSPPDSTEAFF	TGTGCCAGCAGTCCCCCCGACAGCACTGAAGCTTTCTTT
TRBV7-2	NA	NA	TRBJ1-3	CASRYRVHLSISGNTIYF	TGTGCCAGCAGGTACAGGGTCCATCTCTCCATCTCTGGAAACACCATATATTTT
TRBV12-3/TRBV12-4	NA	NA	TRBJ2-7	CASSLALSGGVPREQYF	TGTGCCAGCAGTTTAGCGCTTAGCGGAGGGGTCCCCCGCGAGCAGTACTTC
TRBV6-1	NA	TRBD1	TRBJ1-1	CASSAGTGGTEAFF	TGTGCCAGCAGTGCCGGGACAGGGGGCACTGAAGCTTTCTTT
TRBV18	NA	NA	TRBJ2-7	CASSRPNPYEQYF	TGTGCCAGCTCCCGCCCCAACCCCTACGAGCAGTACTTC
TRBV5-1	NA	TRBD2	TRBJ2-7	CASSTGLAGQYEQYF	TGCGCCAGCAGCACAGGACTAGCGGGCCAATACGAGCAGTACTTC
TRBV12-3/TRBV12-4	few	TRBD1	TRBJ2-5	CASSENRGQETQYF	TGTGCCAGCAGTGAGAACAGGGGGCAAGAGACCCAGTACTTC
TRBV5-6	NA	TRBD1	TRBJ2-7	CASSFDRGNEQYF	TGTGCCAGCAGCTTCGACAGGGGAAACGAGCAGTACTTC
TRBV5-1	NA	NA	TRBJ2-3	CASSVGSTPDTQYF	TGCGCCAGCAGCGTGGGGTCTACTCCGGATACGCAGTATTTT
TRBV28	NA	TRBD1	TRBJ1-2	CANSLRGYGYTF	TGTGCCAACAGTCTCAGGGGGTACGGCTACACCTTC
TRBV12-3/TRBV12-4	once	NA	TRBJ1-1	CASNKPGHLRTEAFF	TGTGCCAGCAATAAACCGGGACACCTGAGAACTGAAGCTTTCTTT
TRBV7-3	few	TRBD1	TRBJ2-1	CASSRTGGKGNEQFF	TGTGCCAGCAGCCGTACAGGGGGGAAAGGCAATGAGCAGTTCTTC
TRBV11-1	few	NA	TRBJ2-7	CASSSSWSPYEQYF	TGTGCCAGCAGCTCCTCTTGGAGCCCCTACGAGCAGTACTTC
TRBV7-9	once	TRBD1	TRBJ2-7	CASSSPRDREQEQYF	TGTGCCAGCAGTTCCCCCCGGGACAGGGAGCAAGAGCAGTACTTC
TRBV29-1	NA	TRBD1	TRBJ2-6	CSATPGTGGSSGANVLTF	TGCAGCGCGACACCGGGGACAGGGGGCAGCTCTGGGGCCAACGTCCTGACTTTC
TRBV20-1	few	NA	TRBJ1-6	CSARSGPQSPLHF	TGCAGTGCTAGGAGCGGCCCGCAGTCACCCCTCCACTTT
TRBV20-1	NA	TRBD1	TRBJ2-7	CSAIPGGQGLCEQYF	TGCAGTGCTATCCCTGGGGGACAGGGATTGTGTGAGCAGTACTTC
TRBV7-9	few	TRBD1	TRBJ1-4	CASSFGDRGEKLFF	TGTGCCAGCAGCTTCGGAGACAGGGGAGAAAAACTGTTTTTT
TRBV20-1	many	TRBD1	TRBJ2-7	CSARGTGDYEQYF	TGCAGTGCTAGAGGGACAGGGGACTACGAGCAGTACTTC
TRBV12-3/TRBV12-4	NA	TRBD2	TRBJ2-1	CASSFPPTSNNEQFF	TGTGCCAGCAGTTTCCCTCCGACTAGCAACAATGAGCAGTTCTTC
TRBV4-2	NA	NA	TRBJ2-7	CASSQGDREYGEQYF	TGTGCCAGCAGCCAAGGGGACCGGGAGTACGGCGAGCAGTACTTC
TRBV28	NA	TRBD2	TRBJ2-7	CASSSPPGGGGSYEQYF	TGTGCCAGCAGTTCCCCTCCGGGGGGAGGTGGGTCCTACGAGCAGTACTTC
TRBV6-1	NA	NA	TRBJ1-2	CASSNRDINYGYTF	TGTGCCAGCAGTAACCGGGACATCAACTATGGCTACACCTTC
TRBV25-1	many	NA	TRBJ2-7	CASASTSSYEQYF	TGTGCCAGCGCTTCAACGAGCTCCTACGAGCAGTACTTC
TRBV12-3/TRBV12-4	NA	NA	TRBJ2-1	CASSFLYNKQFF	TGTGCCAGCAGTTTCTTGTACAATAAGCAGTTCTTC
TRBV12-3/TRBV12-4	few	NA	TRBJ1-6	CASSSQGDNSPLHF	TGTGCCAGCAGTTCCCAAGGGGATAATTCACCCCTCCACTTT